This T cell receptor (beta chain) comes out of a study of human thymus T cells (TCRdb year 2020). Concerning the study at large: The study described the TCR alpha and beta repertoires in under ten infant thymus samples and four matching peripheral blood samples. The infant donors were about 6 to 244 days old, and the cohort included over five males and a couple of females.

The immunoSEQ multiplex PCR assay was used to amplify the TCRB and TCRAD loci from a standardized quantity of quality-controlled genomic DNA. The amplicons covered the V(D)J region and were long enough to include the CDR3 and to identify the V and J genes. The commercial immunoSEQ service was used to sequence amplicons on an Illumina platform. From the authors' description of their analysis: Corrections for primer bias and sequencing errors followed previously described methods, while TCRAD and TCRB definitions were based on the IMGT database. The repertoires were analysed using immunoSEQ Analyzer 3.0 and VDJTools for basic statistics, V/J segment usage, diversity estimates, rarefaction and pairwise overlap. Diversity was estimated using the Chao1, ChaoE, Efron-Thisted, Shannon and inverse Simpson indices, and was also estimated on datasets down-sampled to the size of the smallest sample. Repertoire overlap used strict matching of CDR3 nucleotide sequence, V gene and J gene, with Jaccard-based multidimensional scaling clustering. The table was pulled from immuneACCESS by TCRdb, which kept in-frame rearrangements only. Such tables lose some clones; where checked, under half of the loss comes from unresolved V genes, and the rest has no known cause. Clonal size and the V and J genes are those of that table, whereas D and trimming came from the DNA. This sample comprises some 130,000 clones, approximately 96% of them detected only once. The ten biggest clones cover around 0.025% of the sample.

The CDR3 numbers 12 residues from cysteine through phenylalanine. Just the 36-base CDR3 DNA is kept, in frame starting at base 1. The V end loses 2 bases and the J end loses 7 bases, and a stretch of 8 bases separates them. In the germline V gene (reference sequence), CDR1 corresponds to SEHNR and CDR2 to FQNEAQ. Broader findings and caveats from the paper: The related research reported highly overlapping thymic TCR repertoires among unrelated individuals. On average, thymus samples yielded roughly 800,000 unique TCRB clonotypes, whereas blood samples yielded about 84,000. Both the thymic and the peripheral blood repertoires appeared to show biased V and J gene segment usage.

Thymus tissue was collected as surgical resects that were removed during corrective cardiac surgery. The donors were immunologically healthy infants in Finland who had open corrective cardiac surgery for congenital heart defects. After being mechanically released from the tissue, thymocytes were kept at -70 degrees C in pellets of roughly 9.5-32 million cells. A QIAsymphony instrument was used to extract genomic DNA from frozen cell pellets. As concerns this clone: Its specific antigen is unknown. The sample holds no much larger clone one base away, and base qualities are not on file.

The rearranged chain carries TRBV7-9 and TRBJ1-1; the best D guess is TRBD1, with 5 bases matching. This clonotype originated in a boy under three years old with a congenital heart defect but otherwise immunologically healthy. The specimen was thymus tissue. DNA sequence: TGTGCCAGCAGCTTAAGGGACGGTGAAGCTTTCTTT. This translates into CASSLRDGEAFF.